The source of this T cell receptor beta chain is a study of T cell repertoires in cytomegalovirus infection. Study in general: An indication of both CMV infection and matching HLA type came from public TCR beta signatures.

TCRdb passed the reads through MiXCR, listing each CDR3 protein once. The sample lists over 200,000 distinct CDR3 sequences, roughly 15% occurring once. V lost 5 bases and J lost 2; bases outside the gene matches: 3. The CDR3 is made up of 15 amino acids. Germline V CDR1 and CDR2: SGHVS, FNYEAQ. Whole-study results and caveats: The cumulative frequency of public TCR beta families distinguished individuals who carried CMV together with the relevant HLA.

In its sample, this clonotype was seen many times. No antigen is known for it. The sequenced sample consisted of PBMCs. J is TRBJ2-3 and V is TRBV7-6; TRBD2 agrees at 11 bases. The source is a human donor in good health (CMV status not recorded). Some clones in this sample may be carry-over from other donors' samples. The CDR3 sequence: CASSASGGTTDTQYF. In DNA, the CDR3 is TGTGCCAGCAGCGCTAGCGGGGGGACCACAGATACGCAGTATTTT.